This TCR beta chain was sequenced for a study of blood T cells in healthy people across ages. From germline, CDR1 is MNHEY and CDR2 SMNVEV (reference sequence). The CDR3 is 13 amino acids. Study-wide findings and caveats: Roughly linearly, TCR beta diversity per million T cells fell as age increased. From one million sequenced T cells, diversity estimates were lower bounds. Diversity was higher, and naive CD4+ cells more numerous, in long-lived donors than in aged donors.

As concerns this clonotype: Its antigen is as yet unknown.

Combining a sample-barcoded 5' primer with a J-beta primer mix, a second PCR ran for about 7 to 11 cycles. In TCRdb, the 5' RACE reads were re-called with MiXCR into one record per CDR3 protein. There are about 680,000 distinct CDR3 sequences in the sample; around half occur only once, and 25% to 35% lies in the top ten. Sequencing was done on a sample of blood. This chain joins TRBV27 and TRBJ2-7; the D is unclear. The J call is uncertain, as TRBJ2-5 better fits the DNA end. The sequence was obtained from a woman aged 55-69 years in good health. This chain's CDR3 is CASRHPDGETQYF. The DNA of the CDR3 is TGTGCCAGCAGGCACCCGGATGGGGAGACCCAGTACTTC.